Detailed here is one T cell receptor beta chain. What it binds is not known. The table came from immunoSEQ multiplex PCR; TCRdb's copy has only in-frame clones and leaves some out. Of 15,000 or so clones listed, about 90% were seen once; the top ten hold less than 7%. The CDR3 has 16 residues. Trimming took 1 base from V and 5 from J, leaving 14 bases between them. Germline V gene sequence: CDR1 MGHRA, CDR2 YSYEKL. The data stem from a study of T cell repertoires in ileal Crohn's disease. Study summary: At surgery, about 34% of patients smoked, with median disease duration roughly 7.7 years.

Patients were adults with ileal or ileocolonic Crohn's disease needing resection. General observations from the study: Active smokers at surgery had more clonal expansions than non-smokers.

Sequencing input: ileal tissue. The V and J genes are TRBV4-1 and TRBJ2-2, with a possible D match to TRBD2 (6 bases). The receptor was isolated from an adult with Crohn's disease. The CDR3 DNA is TGCGCCAGCAGCCAAGGGGCAGGGAGGAGGACCGGGGAGCTGTTTTTT. Translated, it gives CASSQGAGRRTGELFF.